This TCR beta chain is drawn from a study of blood T cells in healthy people across ages. V was clipped by 4 bases and J by 7 bases, with 10 bases between them. Germline V gene data show CDR1 as MDHEN and CDR2 as SYDVKM. The CDR3 covers 12 residues. Worth noting for this clonotype: The antigen remains undetermined.

With a J-beta primer mix and a sample-barcoded 5' primer, a second PCR ran about 6 to 11 cycles. Carrying 12 random nucleotides, a template-switch adaptor labeled each individual cDNA molecule. TCRdb called the 5' RACE reads again in MiXCR, with one record for every CDR3 protein. The repertoire holds 800,000 to 1,000,000 distinct CDR3 sequences, with around 48% as singletons. Isolated per sample were at least 7 million PBMCs. The study, taken as a whole, reports: Both naive CD4+ cell counts and diversity were greater in long-lived donors than in aged donors. Estimated diversity across one million T cells was deemed an underestimate.

The sequenced sample consisted of blood. V and J are TRBV28 and TRBJ1-2, with D perhaps TRBD1 (6 bases). This clonotype was obtained from a man in his thirties or forties in good health. For the CDR3, the DNA is TGTGCCAGCAGTTCGACAGGACGTGGCTACACCTTC. Encoded protein: CASSSTGRGYTF.